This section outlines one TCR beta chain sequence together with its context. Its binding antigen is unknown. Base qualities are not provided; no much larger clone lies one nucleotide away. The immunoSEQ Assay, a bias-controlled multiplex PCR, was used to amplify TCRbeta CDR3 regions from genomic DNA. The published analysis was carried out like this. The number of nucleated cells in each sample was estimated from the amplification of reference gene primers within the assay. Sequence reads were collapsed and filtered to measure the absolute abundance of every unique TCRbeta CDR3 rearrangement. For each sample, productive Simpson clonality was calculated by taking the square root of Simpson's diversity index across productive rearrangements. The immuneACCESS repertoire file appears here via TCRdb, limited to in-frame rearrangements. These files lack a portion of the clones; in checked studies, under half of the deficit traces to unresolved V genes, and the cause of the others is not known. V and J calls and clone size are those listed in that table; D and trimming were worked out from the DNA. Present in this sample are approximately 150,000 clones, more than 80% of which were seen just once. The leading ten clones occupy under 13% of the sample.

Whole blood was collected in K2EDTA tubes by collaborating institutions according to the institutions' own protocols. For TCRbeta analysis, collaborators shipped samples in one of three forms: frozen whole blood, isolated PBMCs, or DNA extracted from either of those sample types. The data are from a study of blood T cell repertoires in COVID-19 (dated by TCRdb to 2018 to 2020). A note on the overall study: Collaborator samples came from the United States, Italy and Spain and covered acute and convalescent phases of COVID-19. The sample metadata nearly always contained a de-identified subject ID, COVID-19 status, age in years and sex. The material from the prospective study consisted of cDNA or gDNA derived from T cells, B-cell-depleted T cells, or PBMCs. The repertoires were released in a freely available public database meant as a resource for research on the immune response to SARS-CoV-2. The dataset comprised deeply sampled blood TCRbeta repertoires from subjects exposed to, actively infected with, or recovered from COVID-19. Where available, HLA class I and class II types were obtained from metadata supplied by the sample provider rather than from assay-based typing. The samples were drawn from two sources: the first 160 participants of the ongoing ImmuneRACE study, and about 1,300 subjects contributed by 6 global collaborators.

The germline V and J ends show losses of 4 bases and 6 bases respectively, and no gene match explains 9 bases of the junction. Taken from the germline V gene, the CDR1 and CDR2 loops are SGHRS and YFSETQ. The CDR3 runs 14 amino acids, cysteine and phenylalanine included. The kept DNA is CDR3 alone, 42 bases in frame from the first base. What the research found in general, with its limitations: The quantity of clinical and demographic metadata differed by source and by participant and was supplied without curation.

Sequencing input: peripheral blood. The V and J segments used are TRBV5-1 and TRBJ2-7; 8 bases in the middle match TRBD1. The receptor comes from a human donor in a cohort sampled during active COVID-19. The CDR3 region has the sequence CASSLRQGRIEQYF. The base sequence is TGCGCCAGCAGCCTACGACAGGGGCGTATCGAGCAGTACTTC.